This TCR beta chain is drawn from a study of Ad26.COV2.S vaccination and SARS-CoV-2 variants. Study-level information: Donor participated within the Ad26.COV2.S arm of the COV1001 trial. Donor got 5x10^10 or 1x10^11 viral particles of Ad26.COV2.S.

As concerns this clone: No antigen is known for it.

General study points: Analytic work on TCR breadth and depth might have understated the full extent of total T cell responses.

The treatment was: roughly 19 received Ad26.COV2.S at low or high dose, single or two shots; 5 received placebo; per-sample allocation not given. It was on day 63 after the first vaccine or placebo injection that samples were taken. Wuhan-strain spike was delivered by a replication-incompetent Ad26 vector. CDR1 is LNHDA and CDR2 is SQIVND in the germline V gene (reference sequence). V was clipped by 6 bases and J by 3 bases, with 14 bases between them. This CDR3 is 15 amino acids long. Repertoires were generated with immunoSEQ multiplex PCR, while TCRdb's copy carries only in-frame clones and drops some. The data hold about 350,000 clones, with about nine tenths observed a single time.

Source: peripheral blood, taken in a trial of Ad26.COV2.S vaccine versus placebo. The receptor was derived from a person between 18 and 65 years old who received the Ad26.COV2.S COVID-19 vaccine or a placebo. V is TRBV19 and J is TRBJ2-2; no reliable D call. The chain's CDR3 is CASRTGPQYTGELFF. In nucleotides, the CDR3 is TGTGCCAGTAGAACCGGGCCGCAGTACACCGGGGAGCTGTTTTTT. The whole variable domain, remainder taken from reference TRBV19 and TRBJ2-2, is DGGITQSPKYLFRKEGQNVTLSCEQNLNHDAMYWYRQDPGQGLRLIYYSQIVNDFQKGDIAEGYSVSREKKESFPLTVTSAQKNPTAFYLCASRTGPQYTGELFFGEGSRLTVL.